This T cell receptor (beta chain) was documented in a study of cytotoxic CD8 clonotypes in ibrutinib-treated CLL. Method: immunoSEQ multiplex PCR; TCRdb's copy keeps in-frame clones and lacks some. The sample lists 50,000 to 60,000 clones; around 78% were seen once. The source material was PBMCs, sampled after 24 months of ibrutinib treatment. The receptor comes from a human donor with chronic lymphocytic leukemia.

Here the CDR3 DNA reads TGTGCCAGCTCCCCTACTACGAACACCGGGGAGCTGTTTTTT. Translating it yields CASSPTTNTGELFF. The chain couples TRBV18 to TRBJ2-2, with unresolved D. Germline CDR1 reads KGHSH; CDR2 reads LQKENI. Trimming removed 6 bases at V and 0 bases at J, with 8 bases between. This CDR3 comprises 14 residues.